These 27 T cell receptor beta chains were sequenced from one sample in a study of tumor and adjacent non-tumor tissue in lung cancer. TCRbeta libraries were built with three rounds of nested PCR, modified from ARM-PCR. TCRdb reprocessed the multiplex PCR reads with MiXCR, giving one entry per CDR3 protein. The data show 90,000 to 110,000 distinct CDR3 sequences, 60% to 80% seen once. No cell sorting was done before RNA was extracted from the tissue. The sequencing sample was made of lung tumor tissue. All receptors come from a woman aged 55-70 years with non-small cell lung cancer.

The CDR3 coding sequence is TGTGCCAGCAGTTTAGATGTCCGGCTGATGAACACTGAAGCTTTCTTT. It yields the protein CASSLDVRLMNTEAFF. The chain combines TRBV28 with TRBJ1-1; no reliable D call. From germline, CDR1 is MDHEN and CDR2 SYDVKM. V was cut by 2 bases and J by 0 bases, with 13 bases left in between. This CDR3 has 16 residues.

This CDR3 is CASSQTSGGARSTDTQYF. For the CDR3, the DNA is TGTGCCAGCAGCCAAACTAGCGGGGGGGCGAGGAGCACAGATACGCAGTATTTT. The chain couples TRBV7-9 to TRBJ2-3, with TRBD2 matching 13 bases. The CDR3 contains 18 residues. Germline V gene sequence: CDR1 SEHNR, CDR2 FQNEAQ (reference sequence). Unmatched junction bases numbered 8, after V lost 5 bases and J lost 0 bases.

Notes on this clonotype: The CDR3 ends on some other residue instead of the conserved phenylalanine or tryptophan, so this is likely a read error. CDR3 bases: TGTGCCAGCAGTTCCACTCGGACGGCCGGCACAGATACGCAGTATTCT. Translated, it gives CASSSTRTAGTDTQYS. The rearrangement links TRBV19 to TRBJ2-3; D is undetermined. The CDR3 has 16 residues. Germline CDR1 is LNHDA and CDR2 is SQIVND (reference sequence). V lost 9 bases and J lost 1, with 20 bases in between.

Comment on this clonotype: A much larger clone is a single base away; this may be a read error. The chain employs TRBV28 and TRBJ1-2; the D is unclear. The CDR3 loop spans 13 amino acids. Per germline, CDR1 MDHEN and CDR2 SYDVKM. CDR3 in amino acids: CANSLQPAYGYTF. Written as DNA, the CDR3 is TGTGCCAACAGTTTGCAACCGGCCTATGGCTACACCTTC.

In this sample, this clonotype turned up many times. The chain links TRBV6-2 or TRBV6-3 to TRBJ2-1; D not certain. This CDR3 has 11 amino acids. The ends were cut back, 2 bases at V and 10 bases at J, with 6 bases in the middle. The germline V gene has CDR1 MNHEY and CDR2 SVGEGT. The CDR3 reads CASSYRGEQFF. CDR3 coding DNA: TGTGCCAGCAGTTACCGCGGAGAGCAGTTCTTC.

Comment on this clonotype: A read error is likely, as this CDR3 ends without the conserved phenylalanine or tryptophan. This sequence joins TRBV12-3 or TRBV12-4 and TRBJ2-7; D uncertain. The CDR3 contains 12 residues. CDR3 DNA: TGTGCCATCAGTCTATACTCCTACGAGCAGTACTTA. Translating it yields CAISLYSYEQYL.

This clonotype was recorded once. This may be a read error: a much more frequent sequence differs by one nucleotide. This sequence joins TRBV6-1 and TRBJ1-5; the D is unclear. From germline, CDR1 is MNHNS and CDR2 SASEGT. This CDR3 spans 13 amino acids. The CDR3: CASSAAGNQPRHF. The CDR3 DNA is TGTGCCAGCAGTGCCGCGGGGAATCAGCCCCGGCATTTT.

About this clonotype itself: At one end the junction does not follow the germline gene, possibly because of a read error. V is TRBV7-9 and J is TRBJ2-7; D remains unclear. CDR3 size: 11 residues. Per the germline V gene, CDR1 is SEHNR and CDR2 is FQNEAQ (reference sequence). The CDR3 loop reads CANSLTGEQYF. The CDR3 DNA follows: TGTGCCAACAGCTTAACTGGCGAGCAGTACTTC.

This clonotype appeared a few times. The rearrangement links TRBV7-9 to TRBJ2-1; no firm D call. TRBJ2-7 matches the DNA end more closely, so the J call is doubtful. This CDR3 has 12 amino acids. Per the germline V gene, CDR1 is SEHNR and CDR2 is FQNEAQ (reference sequence). The CDR3 protein is CASSFRSYEQYF. For the CDR3, the DNA is TGTGCCAGCAGCTTTCGGAGCTACGAGCAGTACTTC.

Remarks on this clonotype: At one end the junction does not follow the germline gene, possibly because of a read error. This chain connects TRBV28 to TRBJ2-1; D may be TRBD2 (6 bases). Germline-derived CDR1 and CDR2 are MDHEN and SYDVKM. This CDR3 has 15 residues. This CDR3 reads CASSFFGLANNERLF. The CDR3 coding sequence is TGTGCCAGCAGTTTTTTTGGCCTAGCGAACAATGAGCGGCTCTTC.

About this clonotype: One junction end disagrees with the germline gene, perhaps due to a read error. The rearrangement uses TRBV4-2 and TRBJ1-2; the match to TRBD1 covers 7 bases. Germline V CDR1 and CDR2: LGHNA, YNFKEQ. The CDR3 is made up of 14 amino acids. The DNA of the CDR3 is TGTGACAGCAGTCAAGTCTCCAGGGGGTATGGCTACACCTTC. The encoded protein is CDSSQVSRGYGYTF.

In its sample, this clonotype was seen many times. The chain employs TRBV7-8 and TRBJ1-2; D unclear. The V end lost 2 bases, the J end lost 7 bases, and 8 bases lay between the germline ends. This CDR3 spans 12 amino acids. Germline assignment: CDR1 SGHVS and CDR2 FQNEAQ. In DNA, the CDR3 is TGTGCCAGCAGCTTAAGCAGCCTTGGCTACACCTTC. It encodes CASSLSSLGYTF.

The V and J genes are TRBV6-1 and TRBJ2-3; either TRBD1 or TRBD2 may fit D (5 bases each). The germline V gene has CDR1 MNHNS and CDR2 SASEGT. V was trimmed by 6 bases and J by 8 bases, leaving 12 bases between them. This CDR3 has 12 amino acids. The CDR3 coding sequence is TGTGCCAGCAGGGGGGAGAGTGGTACGCAGTATTTT. This translates into CASRGESGTQYF.

As concerns this clonotype: An end of the junction differs from the germline gene, which may be a read error. The J gene is TRBJ2-1, the V gene TRBV11-3, with 7 bases aligning to TRBD2. Germline V gene sequence: CDR1 SGHNT, CDR2 YENEEA. This CDR3 is 17 amino acids long. In DNA, the CDR3 is TGTGCCAGTAGCTTAGAGTTGACCGGCGGGAGCCACAATGAGCAGGTCTTC. Protein: CASSLELTGGSHNEQVF.

Regarding this clonotype: Because the CDR3 is missing its conserved closing phenylalanine or tryptophan, this is likely a read error. The genes are TRBV20-1 and TRBJ2-5; TRBD2 matches at 13 bases. The CDR3 covers 16 residues. CDR1 and CDR2 (germline): DFQATT, SNEGSKA (reference sequence). DNA of the CDR3: TGCAATGCTAGAGATTTGACTAGCGGGAGGTGGGAGACCCAGTACTTA. Its translation is CNARDLTSGRWETQYL.

J is TRBJ1-2 and V is TRBV30, with D possibly matching TRBD1 (6 bases). The germline V gene encodes CDR1 GTSNPN and CDR2 SVGIG (reference sequence). The CDR3 contains 13 residues. V lost 5 bases and J lost 6, with 16 bases in between. The CDR3 DNA reads TGTGCCTGGTGGAGGGGGTTTTTGGATGGCTACACCTTC. This gives the protein CAWWRGFLDGYTF.

As concerns this clonotype: One end of the junction varies from germline; a read error may be responsible. The chain has TRBV20-1 and TRBJ2-7; D possibly corresponds to TRBD1 (6 bases). CDR3 length equals 15 residues. Germline loops: CDR1 DFQATT, CDR2 SNEGSKA (reference sequence). The CDR3 protein is CSARDWDTSSYKQYF. The CDR3 coding sequence is TGCAGTGCTAGAGATTGGGACACGAGCTCCTACAAGCAGTACTTC.

On this clonotype itself: No conserved phenylalanine or tryptophan is present at the end of the CDR3, so a read error is the likely explanation. No DNA is shown, since the ends of the CDR3 on it are uncertain; the CDR3 is the one TCRdb lists. This sequence joins TRBV6-2 or TRBV6-3 and TRBJ2-2; the table's D call, TRBD2, has no DNA check behind it. Germline CDR1 is MNHEY and CDR2 is SVGEGT. The CDR3 adds up to 16 amino acids, both ends counted. CDR3 loop: CASSYPRGERAGEPFI.

The chain uses TRBV7-2 and TRBJ1-2; D unclear. Between the trimmed V and J ends, which lost 5 bases and 8 bases, there was a span of 15 bases. The CDR3 is made up of 13 amino acids. Germline values: CDR1 SGHTA, CDR2 FQGNSA. As DNA, the CDR3 is TGTGCCAGCAGCCCTGCCCCCTCGCACGGCTACACCTTC. Encoded protein: CASSPAPSHGYTF.

This clonotype was counted many times. The rearrangement links TRBV20-1 to TRBJ2-3; 8 bases agree with TRBD2. The CDR3 length is 16 residues. The germline CDR1 and CDR2 sequences are DFQATT and SNEGSKA (reference sequence). V gave up 6 bases and J gave up 2 bases; unmatched junction bases: 13. The DNA for the CDR3 is TGCAGTGCGCAAGAGTTAGGTAGCGGGGTCACAGATACGCAGTATTTT. The encoded protein is CSAQELGSGVTDTQYF.

Comments on this clonotype: A junction boundary mismatches the germline segment, possibly from a read error. The chain recombines TRBV11-1 with TRBJ2-2, with a weak D call TRBD2 (6 bases). Germline CDR1 reads SGHAT; CDR2 reads FQDESV (reference sequence). This CDR3 contains 17 residues. CDR3 sequence: CANSPRLVGESTRELFF. CDR3 nucleotides: TGTGCCAACAGCCCGCGACTAGTGGGAGAATCCACCAGGGAGCTGTTTTTT. The full variable domain, completed using reference TRBV11-1 and TRBJ2-2, is EAEVAQSPRYKITEKSQAVAFWCDPISGHATLYWYRQILGQGPELLVQFQDESVVDDSQLPKDRFSAERLKGVDSTLKIQPAELGDSAMYLCANSPRLVGESTRELFFGEGSRLTVL.

The chain has TRBV19 and TRBJ2-3; D is perhaps TRBD1 or TRBD2 (5 bases each). Germline V gene data show CDR1 as LNHDA and CDR2 as SQIVND (reference sequence). The V end lost 10 bases, the J end lost 3 bases, and 17 bases lay between the germline ends. This CDR3 has 14 residues. The CDR3 loop is CATSPGLVTDTQYF. The CDR3 DNA reads as TGTGCCACCAGCCCGGGGCTGGTGACAGATACGCAGTATTTT.

In the case of this clonotype: No conserved phenylalanine or tryptophan ends this CDR3, so it is likely a read error. The limits of the CDR3 on the DNA are not certain, so only TCRdb's listed CDR3 is given. The chain is built from TRBV20-1 and TRBJ2-2. The CDR3 spans 12 residues, counting both ends. CDR1 is DFQATT and CDR2 is SNEGSKA in the germline V gene (reference sequence). CDR3 sequence reads: CSARDNRGELLS.

Concerning this clonotype itself: Given a much more abundant clone one base away, this may be a read error. The rearrangement links TRBV6-2 or TRBV6-3 to TRBJ2-3; 9 bases match TRBD2. Germline lookup yields CDR1 MNHEY and CDR2 SVGEGT. The CDR3 covers 13 residues. The CDR3 loop reads CTSRSSGGYTQYF. CDR3 nucleotides: TGTACCAGCAGAAGTAGCGGGGGCTATACGCAGTATTTT.

With regard to this clonotype: The junction does not match germline at one end; this may be a read error. The rearrangement links TRBV6-1 to TRBJ2-5; D may be TRBD1 or TRBD2 (5 bases each). Germline-derived CDR1 and CDR2 are MNHNS and SASEGT. The length of the CDR3 is 15 residues. CDR3 sequence: CAGSGGRSVRGTQYF. Here the CDR3 DNA reads TGTGCCGGCAGTGGGGGACGCTCCGTTCGGGGGACCCAGTACTTC.

This rearrangement joins TRBV7-3 to TRBJ1-1; a possible D gene is TRBD1 (5 bases). CDR1 SGHTA and CDR2 FQGTGA come from the germline V gene. CDR3 length: 13 residues. V was clipped by 4 bases and J by 4 bases, with 10 bases between them. The CDR3: CASSSDMGTEAFF. The DNA of the CDR3 is TGTGCCAGCAGCTCGGACATGGGCACTGAAGCTTTCTTT. The full variable domain, its missing parts supplied by reference TRBV7-3 and TRBJ1-1, is GAGVSQTPSNKVTEKGKYVELRCDPISGHTALYWYRQSLGQGPEFLIYFQGTGAADDSGLPNDRFFAVRPEGSVSTLKIQRTERGDSAVYLCASSSDMGTEAFFGQGTRLTVV.

In the case of this clonotype: Given a much more abundant clone one base away, this may be a read error. The chain couples TRBV20-1 to TRBJ1-1; D possibly corresponds to TRBD1 (6 bases). Looked up from germline, CDR1 is DFQATT and CDR2 is SNEGSKA (reference sequence). The CDR3 has 12 residues. Here the CDR3 reads CGARRTGAVALF. CDR3 in DNA: TGCGGTGCTAGACGAACGGGGGCGGTGGCTCTCTTT.